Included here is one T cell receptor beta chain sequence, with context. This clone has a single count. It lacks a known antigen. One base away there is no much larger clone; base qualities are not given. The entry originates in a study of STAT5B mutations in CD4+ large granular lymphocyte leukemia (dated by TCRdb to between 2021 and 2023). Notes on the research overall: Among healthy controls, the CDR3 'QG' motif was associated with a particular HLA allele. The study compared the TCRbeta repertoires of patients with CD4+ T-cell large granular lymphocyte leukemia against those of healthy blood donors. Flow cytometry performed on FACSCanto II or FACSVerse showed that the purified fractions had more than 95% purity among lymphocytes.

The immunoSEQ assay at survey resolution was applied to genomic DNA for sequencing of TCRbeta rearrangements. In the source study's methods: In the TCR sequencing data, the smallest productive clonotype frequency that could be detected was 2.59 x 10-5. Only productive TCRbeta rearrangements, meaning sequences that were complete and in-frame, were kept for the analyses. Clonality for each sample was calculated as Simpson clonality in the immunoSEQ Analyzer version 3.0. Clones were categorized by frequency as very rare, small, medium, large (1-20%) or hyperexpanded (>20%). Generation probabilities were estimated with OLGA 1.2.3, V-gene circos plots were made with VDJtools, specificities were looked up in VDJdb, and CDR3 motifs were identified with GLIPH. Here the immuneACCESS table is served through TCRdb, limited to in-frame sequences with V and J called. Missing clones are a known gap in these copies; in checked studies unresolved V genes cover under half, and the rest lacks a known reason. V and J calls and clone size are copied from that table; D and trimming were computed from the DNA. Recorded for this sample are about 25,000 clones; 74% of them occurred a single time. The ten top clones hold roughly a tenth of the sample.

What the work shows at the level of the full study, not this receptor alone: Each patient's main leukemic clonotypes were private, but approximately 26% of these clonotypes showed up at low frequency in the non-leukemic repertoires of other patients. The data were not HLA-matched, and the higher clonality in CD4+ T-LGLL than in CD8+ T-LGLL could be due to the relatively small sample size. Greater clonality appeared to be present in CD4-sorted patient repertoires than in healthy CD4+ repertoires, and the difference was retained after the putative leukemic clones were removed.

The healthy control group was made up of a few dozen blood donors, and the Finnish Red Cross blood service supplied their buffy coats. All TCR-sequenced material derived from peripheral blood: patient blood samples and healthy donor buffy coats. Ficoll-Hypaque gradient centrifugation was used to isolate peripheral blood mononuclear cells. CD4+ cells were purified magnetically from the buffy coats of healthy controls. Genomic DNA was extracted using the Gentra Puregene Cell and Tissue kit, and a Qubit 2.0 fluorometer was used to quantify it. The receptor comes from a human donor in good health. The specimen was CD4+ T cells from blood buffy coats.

The CDR3 region reads CASSAGWNEQFF. The DNA sequence is TGCGCCAGCAGTGCAGGGTGGAATGAGCAGTTCTTC. Recombination linked TRBV10-2 to TRBJ2-1; a tentative D match to TRBD1 spans 5 bases. Looking up the germline V gene yields CDR1 WSHSY and CDR2 SAAADI. From cysteine to phenylalanine, the CDR3 is 12 amino acids long. Just the 36-base CDR3 DNA is kept, in frame starting at base 1. Deletion took 4 bases off V and 7 bases off J, with a span of 8 bases between the germline ends.